The subject of this entry is one TCR beta chain. Its antigen is still unknown. Trimming took off 3 bases at V and 6 bases at J, with 8 bases between the two ends. Germline V CDR1 and CDR2: SGHAT, FQNNGV. The CDR3 consists of 12 residues. The data were taken from a study of blood T cells in healthy people across ages. Findings and caveats of the study: Age advanced and TCR beta diversity per million T cells fell, roughly linearly.

A second PCR of about 6 to 12 cycles used a sample-barcoded 5' primer and a J-beta primer mix. TCRdb re-analysed the 5' RACE reads in MiXCR, keeping a single row per CDR3 protein. The sample yields more than 450,000 distinct CDR3 sequences, roughly a quarter seen once. These data were likewise used in another study, on T cells of mothers and their children. According to that study: The TCR beta CDR3 read count exceeded 8.5 million for each mother and was several million for each child. Researchers found no T cell clones that were persistent and microchimeric.

The specimen sequenced was blood. The chain links TRBV11-2 to TRBJ2-5; D ambiguous. This clonotype was sampled from a boy younger than 10 in good health. The CDR3 loop is CASSFLEKTQYF. The CDR3 DNA sequence: TGTGCCAGCAGCTTCCTAGAGAAGACCCAGTACTTC. The complete variable domain, with remaining parts taken from reference TRBV11-2 and TRBJ2-5, reads EAGVAQSPRYKIIEKRQSVAFWCNPISGHATLYWYQQILGQGPKLLIQFQNNGVVDDSQLPKDRFSAERLKGVDSTLKIQPAKLEDSAVYLCASSFLEKTQYFGPGTRLLVL.